This T cell receptor (beta chain) was obtained from a study of cytomegalovirus exposure and HLA in healthy donors. Findings of the study overall: Earlier analysis looked at TCR beta V segments, and most were productive about 90% or about 30% of the time. The authors later linked a missense DCLRE1C variant to TCR beta V- and J-gene trimming. When the data were analyzed later, several of the most significant clusters appeared to be linked to common viral pathogens.

Losses at the gene ends were 3 bases for V and 5 bases for J; bases not matched to a gene: 3. CDR3 size: 14 residues. Germline V lookup: CDR1 KGHSH, CDR2 LQKENI. This clone is a singleton in its sample. Its antigen is not identified. PCR involved 60 Vbeta and 13 Jbeta primers. Profiling relied on immunoSEQ multiplex PCR, and the TCRdb table lists in-frame clones only, not all of them. The sample has 150,000 to 170,000 clones; 80% are singletons. Sequencing was carried out using PBMCs. The genes are TRBV18 and TRBJ2-3; 9 bases line up with TRBD1. The sequence was obtained from a man aged 25 to 45 in good health and CMV-seropositive. This chain's CDR3 is CASSPDRGRDTQYF. The CDR3, as DNA: TGTGCCAGCTCACCGGACAGGGGACGAGATACGCAGTATTTT. The complete variable domain, with remaining parts taken from reference TRBV18 and TRBJ2-3, reads NAGVMQNPRHLVRRRGQEARLRCSPMKGHSHVYWYRQLPEEGLKFMVYLQKENIIDESGMPKERFSAEFPKEGPSILRIQQVVRGDSAAYFCASSPDRGRDTQYFGPGTRLTVL.